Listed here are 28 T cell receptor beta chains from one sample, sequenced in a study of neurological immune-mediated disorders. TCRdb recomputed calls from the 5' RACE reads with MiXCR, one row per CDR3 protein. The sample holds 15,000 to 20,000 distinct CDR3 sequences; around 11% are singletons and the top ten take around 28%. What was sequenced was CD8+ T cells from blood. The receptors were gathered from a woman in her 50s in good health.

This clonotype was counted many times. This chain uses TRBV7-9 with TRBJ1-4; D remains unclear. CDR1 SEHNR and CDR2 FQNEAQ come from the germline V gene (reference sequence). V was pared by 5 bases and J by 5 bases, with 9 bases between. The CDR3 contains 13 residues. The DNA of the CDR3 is TGTGCCAGCAGCAACGGCTTAAATGAAAAACTGTTTTTT. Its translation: CASSNGLNEKLFF.

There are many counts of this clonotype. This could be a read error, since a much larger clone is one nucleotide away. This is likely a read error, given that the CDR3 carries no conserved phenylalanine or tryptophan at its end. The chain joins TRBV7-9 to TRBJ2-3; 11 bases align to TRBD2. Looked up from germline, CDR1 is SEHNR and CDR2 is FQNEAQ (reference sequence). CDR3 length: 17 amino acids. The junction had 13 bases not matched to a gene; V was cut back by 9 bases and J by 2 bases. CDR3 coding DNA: TGTGCCAGGGATGGGATACTAGCGGGGGAACCCACAGATACGCAGTATCTT. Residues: CARDGILAGEPTDTQYL.

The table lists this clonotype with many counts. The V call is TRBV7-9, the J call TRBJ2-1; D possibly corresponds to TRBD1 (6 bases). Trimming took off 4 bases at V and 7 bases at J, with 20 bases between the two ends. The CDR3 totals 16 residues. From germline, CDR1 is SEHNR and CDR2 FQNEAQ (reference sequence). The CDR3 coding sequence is TGTGCCAGCAGCTCGCGAACAGGGTTCTTTTTTAATGAGCAGTTCTTC. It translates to CASSSRTGFFFNEQFF. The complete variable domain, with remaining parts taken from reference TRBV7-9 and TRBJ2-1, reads DTGVSQNPRHKITKRGQNVTFRCDPISEHNRLYWYRQTLGQGPEFLTYFQNEAQLEKSRLLSDRFSAERPKGSFSTLEIQRTEQGDSAMYLCASSSRTGFFFNEQFFGPGTRLTVL.

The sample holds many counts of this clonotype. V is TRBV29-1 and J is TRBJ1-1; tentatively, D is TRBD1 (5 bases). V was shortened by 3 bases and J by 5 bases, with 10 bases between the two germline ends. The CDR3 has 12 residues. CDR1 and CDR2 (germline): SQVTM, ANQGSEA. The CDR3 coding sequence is TGCAGCGTTGATGCGGGGGGTACTGAAGCTTTCTTT. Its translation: CSVDAGGTEAFF. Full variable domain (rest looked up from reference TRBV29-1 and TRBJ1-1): SAVISQKPSRDICQRGTSLTIQCQVDSQVTMMFWYRQQPGQSLTLIATANQGSEATYESGFVIDKFPISRPNLTFSTLTVSNMSPEDSSIYLCSVDAGGTEAFFGQGTRLTVV.

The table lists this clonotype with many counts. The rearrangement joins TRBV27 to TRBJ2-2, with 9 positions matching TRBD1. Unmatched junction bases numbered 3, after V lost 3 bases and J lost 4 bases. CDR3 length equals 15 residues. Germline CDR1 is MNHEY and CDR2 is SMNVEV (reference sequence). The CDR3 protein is CASSFSTGGTGELFF. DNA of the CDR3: TGTGCCAGCAGTTTCTCGACAGGGGGCACCGGGGAGCTGTTTTTT.

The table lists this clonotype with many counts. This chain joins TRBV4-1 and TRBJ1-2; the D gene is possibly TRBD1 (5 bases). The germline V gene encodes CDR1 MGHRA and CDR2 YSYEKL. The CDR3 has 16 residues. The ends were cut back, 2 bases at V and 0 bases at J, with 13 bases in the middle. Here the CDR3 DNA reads TGCGCCAGCAGCCAATCGGGGGGGGTTACTAACTATGGCTACACCTTC. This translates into CASSQSGGVTNYGYTF.

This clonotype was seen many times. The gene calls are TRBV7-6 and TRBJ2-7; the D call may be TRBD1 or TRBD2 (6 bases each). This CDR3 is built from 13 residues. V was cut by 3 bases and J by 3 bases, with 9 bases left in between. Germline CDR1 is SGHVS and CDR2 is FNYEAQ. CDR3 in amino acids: CASSLGGNYEQYF. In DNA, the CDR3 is TGTGCCAGCAGCTTGGGGGGCAACTACGAGCAGTACTTC.

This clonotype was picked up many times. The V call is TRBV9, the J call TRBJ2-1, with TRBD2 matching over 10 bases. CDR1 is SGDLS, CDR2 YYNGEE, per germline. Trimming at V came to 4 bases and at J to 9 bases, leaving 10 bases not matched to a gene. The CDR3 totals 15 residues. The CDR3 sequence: CASSPEAGGPGEQFF. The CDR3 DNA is TGTGCCAGCAGCCCCGAAGCGGGAGGGCCCGGTGAGCAGTTCTTC.

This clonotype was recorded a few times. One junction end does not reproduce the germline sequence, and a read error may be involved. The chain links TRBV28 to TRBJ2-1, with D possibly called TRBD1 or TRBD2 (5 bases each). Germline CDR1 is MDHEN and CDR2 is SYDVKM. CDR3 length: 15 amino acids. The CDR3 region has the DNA TGTGCCACCCAGGGTAGGGACCTTTCCTCCAATGAGCAGTTCTTC. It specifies CATQGRDLSSNEQFF.

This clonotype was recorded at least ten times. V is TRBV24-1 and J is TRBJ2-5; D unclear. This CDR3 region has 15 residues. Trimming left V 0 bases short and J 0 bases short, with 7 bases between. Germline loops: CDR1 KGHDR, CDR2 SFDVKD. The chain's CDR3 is CATSDLLGDQETQYF. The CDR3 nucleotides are TGTGCCACCAGTGATTTGCTCGGCGACCAAGAGACCCAGTACTTC.

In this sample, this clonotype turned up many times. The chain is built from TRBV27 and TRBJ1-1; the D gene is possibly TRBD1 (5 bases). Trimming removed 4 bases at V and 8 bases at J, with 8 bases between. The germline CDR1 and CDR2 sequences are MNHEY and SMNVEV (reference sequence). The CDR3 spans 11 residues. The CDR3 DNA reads TGTGCCAGCAGTTCGGGGCTAGAAGCTTTCTTT. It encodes CASSSGLEAFF.

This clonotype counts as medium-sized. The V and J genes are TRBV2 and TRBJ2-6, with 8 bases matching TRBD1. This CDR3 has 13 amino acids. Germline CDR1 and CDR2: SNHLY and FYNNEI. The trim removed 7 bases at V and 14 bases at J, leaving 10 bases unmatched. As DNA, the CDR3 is TGTGCCAGCAAGATCCGGGACAGGCCCCTCCTGACTTTC. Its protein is CASKIRDRPLLTF.

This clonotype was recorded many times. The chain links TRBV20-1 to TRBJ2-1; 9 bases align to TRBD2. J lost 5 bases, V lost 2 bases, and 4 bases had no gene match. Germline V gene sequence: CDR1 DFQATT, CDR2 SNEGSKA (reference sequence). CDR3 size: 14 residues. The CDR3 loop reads CSARFPSGNNEQFF. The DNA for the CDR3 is TGCAGTGCTAGATTCCCTAGCGGGAACAATGAGCAGTTCTTC.

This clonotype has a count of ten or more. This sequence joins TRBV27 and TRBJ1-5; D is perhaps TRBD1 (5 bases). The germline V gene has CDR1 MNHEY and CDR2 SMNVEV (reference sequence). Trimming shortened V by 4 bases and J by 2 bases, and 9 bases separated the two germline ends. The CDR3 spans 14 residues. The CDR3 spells CASSSGLRNQPQHF. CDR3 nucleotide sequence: TGTGCCAGCAGTTCGGGGCTGCGCAATCAGCCCCAGCATTTT.

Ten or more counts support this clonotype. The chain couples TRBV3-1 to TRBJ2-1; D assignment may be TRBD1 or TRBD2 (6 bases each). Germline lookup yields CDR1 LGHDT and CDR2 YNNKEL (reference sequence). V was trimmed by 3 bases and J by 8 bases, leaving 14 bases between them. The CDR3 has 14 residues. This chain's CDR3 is CASSHLGGRYEQFF. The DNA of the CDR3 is TGTGCCAGCAGCCACTTGGGGGGCCGGTATGAGCAGTTCTTC.

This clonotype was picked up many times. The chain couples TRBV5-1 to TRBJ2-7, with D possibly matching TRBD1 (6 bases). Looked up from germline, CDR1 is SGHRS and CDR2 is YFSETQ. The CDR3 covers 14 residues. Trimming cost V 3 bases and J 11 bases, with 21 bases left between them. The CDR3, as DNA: TGCGCCAGCAGCTCACCCGCCGACAGGTCCGGGGAGTACTTC. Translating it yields CASSSPADRSGEYF.

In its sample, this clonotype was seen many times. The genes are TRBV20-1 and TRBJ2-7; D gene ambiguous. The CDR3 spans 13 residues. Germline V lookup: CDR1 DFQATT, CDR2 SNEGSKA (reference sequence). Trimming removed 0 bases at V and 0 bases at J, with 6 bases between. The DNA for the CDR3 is TGCAGTGCTAGAGATGCCGACTCCTACGAGCAGTACTTC. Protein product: CSARDADSYEQYF.

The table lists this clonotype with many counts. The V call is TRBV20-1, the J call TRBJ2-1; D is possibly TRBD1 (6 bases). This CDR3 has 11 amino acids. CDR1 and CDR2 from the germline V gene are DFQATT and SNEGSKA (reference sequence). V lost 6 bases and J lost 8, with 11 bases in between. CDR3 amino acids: CSAPQGHEQFF. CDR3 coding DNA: TGCAGTGCACCACAGGGTCATGAGCAGTTCTTC.

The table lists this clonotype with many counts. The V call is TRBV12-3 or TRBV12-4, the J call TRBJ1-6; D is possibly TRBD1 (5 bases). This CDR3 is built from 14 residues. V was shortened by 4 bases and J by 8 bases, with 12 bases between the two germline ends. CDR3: CASSSLTAHSPLHF. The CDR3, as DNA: TGTGCCAGCAGTTCCTTGACAGCCCATTCACCCCTCCACTTT.

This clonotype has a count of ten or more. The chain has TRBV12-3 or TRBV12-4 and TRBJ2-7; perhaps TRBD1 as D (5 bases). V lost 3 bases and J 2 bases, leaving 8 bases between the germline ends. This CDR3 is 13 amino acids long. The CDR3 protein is CASSFGHTYEQYF. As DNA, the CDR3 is TGTGCCAGCAGTTTCGGACATACCTACGAGCAGTACTTC.

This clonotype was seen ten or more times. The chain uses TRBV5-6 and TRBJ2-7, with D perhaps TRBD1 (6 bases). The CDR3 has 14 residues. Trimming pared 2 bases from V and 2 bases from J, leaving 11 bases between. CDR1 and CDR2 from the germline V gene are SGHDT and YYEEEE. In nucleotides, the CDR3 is TGTGCCAGCAGCTTAGGACAGCCCACCTACGAGCAGTACTTC. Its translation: CASSLGQPTYEQYF.

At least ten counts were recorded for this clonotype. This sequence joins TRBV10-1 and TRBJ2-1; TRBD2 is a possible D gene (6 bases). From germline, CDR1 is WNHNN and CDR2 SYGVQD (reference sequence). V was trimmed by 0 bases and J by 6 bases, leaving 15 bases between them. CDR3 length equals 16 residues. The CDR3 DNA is TGCGCCAGCAGTGAGTCCGGGACTCTCCGAGGCAATGAGCAGTTCTTC. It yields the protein CASSESGTLRGNEQFF.

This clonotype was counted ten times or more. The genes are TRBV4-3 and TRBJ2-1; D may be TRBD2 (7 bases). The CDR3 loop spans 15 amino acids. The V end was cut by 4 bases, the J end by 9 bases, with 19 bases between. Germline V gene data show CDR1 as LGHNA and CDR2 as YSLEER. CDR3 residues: CASSPGGGGVGEQFF. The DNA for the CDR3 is TGCGCCAGCAGCCCTGGGGGGGGCGGGGTAGGTGAGCAGTTCTTC.

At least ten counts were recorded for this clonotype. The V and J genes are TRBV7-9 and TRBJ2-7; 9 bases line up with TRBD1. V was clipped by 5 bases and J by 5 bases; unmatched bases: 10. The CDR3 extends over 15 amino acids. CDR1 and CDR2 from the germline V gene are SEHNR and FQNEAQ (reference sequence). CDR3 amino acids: CASSTTTGGFDEQYF. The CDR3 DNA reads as TGTGCCAGCAGCACAACGACAGGGGGTTTCGACGAGCAGTACTTC.

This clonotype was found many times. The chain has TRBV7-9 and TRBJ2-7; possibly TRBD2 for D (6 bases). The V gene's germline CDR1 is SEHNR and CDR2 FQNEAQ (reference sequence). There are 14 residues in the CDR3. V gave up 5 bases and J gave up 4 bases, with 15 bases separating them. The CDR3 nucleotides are TGTGCCAGCAGCCGAGGAGGGGTTGGGTACGAGCAGTACTTC. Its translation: CASSRGGVGYEQYF. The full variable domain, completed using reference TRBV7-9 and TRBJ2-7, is DTGVSQNPRHKITKRGQNVTFRCDPISEHNRLYWYRQTLGQGPEFLTYFQNEAQLEKSRLLSDRFSAERPKGSFSTLEIQRTEQGDSAMYLCASSRGGVGYEQYFGPGTRLTVT.

The CDR3 bases are TGTGCCAGCCCTCCGGGCCTCCAAAAAGAGACCCAGTACTTC. Translation: CASPPGLQKETQYF. J is TRBJ2-5 and V is TRBV6-6; D ambiguous. Trimming cost V 8 bases and J 3 bases, with 16 bases left between them. The CDR3 spans 14 residues. Germline-derived CDR1 and CDR2 are MNHNY and SVGAGI (reference sequence).

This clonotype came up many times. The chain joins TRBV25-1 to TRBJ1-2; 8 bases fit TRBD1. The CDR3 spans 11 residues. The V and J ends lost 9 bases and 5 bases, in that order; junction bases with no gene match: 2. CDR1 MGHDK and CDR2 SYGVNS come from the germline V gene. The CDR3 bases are TGTGCCAGAACAGGGGGATATGGCTACACCTTC. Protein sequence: CARTGGYGYTF.

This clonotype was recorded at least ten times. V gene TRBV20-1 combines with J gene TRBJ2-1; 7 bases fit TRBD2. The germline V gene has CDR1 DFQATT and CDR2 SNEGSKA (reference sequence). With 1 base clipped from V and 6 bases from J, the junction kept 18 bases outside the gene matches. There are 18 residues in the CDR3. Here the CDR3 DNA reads TGCAGTGCTAGAGGTGGCACGGCTAGCGGACGGATGATCAATGAGCAGTTCTTC. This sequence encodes CSARGGTASGRMINEQFF.